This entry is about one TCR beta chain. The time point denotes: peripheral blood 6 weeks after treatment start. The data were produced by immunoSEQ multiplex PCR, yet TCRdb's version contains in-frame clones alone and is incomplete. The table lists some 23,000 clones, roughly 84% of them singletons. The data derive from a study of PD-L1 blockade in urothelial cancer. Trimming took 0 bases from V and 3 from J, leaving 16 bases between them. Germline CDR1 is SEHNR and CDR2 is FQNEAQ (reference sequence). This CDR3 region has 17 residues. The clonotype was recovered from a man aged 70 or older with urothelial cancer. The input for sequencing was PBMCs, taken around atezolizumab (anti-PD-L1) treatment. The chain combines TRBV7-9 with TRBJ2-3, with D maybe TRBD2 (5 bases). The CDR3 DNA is TGTGCCAGCAGCTTAGCGGTCGTAGCATCGGGGACAGATACGCAGTATTTT. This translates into CASSLAVVASGTDTQYF.